Below are 7 T cell receptor beta chains sequenced from a single sample in a study of OX40 agonist ivuxolimab in advanced cancers. Libraries were constructed by the immunoSEQ multiplex PCR assay. Here the immuneACCESS table is served through TCRdb, limited to in-frame sequences with V and J called. Missing clones are a known gap in these copies; in checked studies unresolved V genes cover under half, and the rest lacks a known reason. This sample gives tens of thousands of clones in total; roughly 84% of them show up just once. The ten largest clones capture roughly a third of the sample. The sample was CD4+ or CD8+ T cells sorted from blood, taken in a trial of the OX40 agonist ivuxolimab. The receptor source for this set is an adult with an advanced solid tumor such as melanoma, head and neck, liver or kidney cancer.

V gene TRBV28 combines with J gene TRBJ2-3, with 9 bases lining up with TRBD1. The V gene's germline CDR1 is MDHEN and CDR2 SYDVKM. V was pared by 6 bases and J by 5 bases, with 6 bases of the junction left unmatched. The CDR3 covers 14 residues. CDR3 in DNA: TGTGCCAGCAGCGGACAGGGGTTTAGAGATACGCAGTATTTT. Translating gives CASSGQGFRDTQYF. Full variable domain (remainder filled in from reference TRBV28 and TRBJ2-3): DVKVTQSSRYLVKRTGEKVFLECVQDMDHENMFWYRQDPGLGLRLIYFSYDVKMKEKGDIPEGYSVSREKKERFSLILESASTNQTSMYLCASSGQGFRDTQYFGPGTRLTVL.

The J gene is TRBJ1-1, the V gene TRBV30, with D unresolved. The CDR3 extends over 12 amino acids. Germline lookup yields CDR1 GTSNPN and CDR2 SVGIG (reference sequence). V was trimmed by 0 bases and J by 4 bases, leaving 6 bases between them. The CDR3 protein is CAWSVRVTEAFF. CDR3 DNA sequence: TGTGCCTGGAGTGTAAGGGTCACTGAAGCTTTCTTT.

This chain connects TRBV28 to TRBJ2-1, with D uncertain. There are 15 residues in the CDR3. CDR1 is MDHEN, CDR2 SYDVKM, per germline. V was trimmed by 7 bases and J by 3 bases, leaving 16 bases between them. CDR3: CASTIGWAGYNEQFF. For the CDR3, the DNA is TGTGCCAGCACCATCGGGTGGGCAGGCTACAATGAGCAGTTCTTC.

This sequence joins TRBV4-1 and TRBJ2-7; 10 bases line up with TRBD2. The CDR3 spans 17 residues. Unmatched junction bases numbered 9, after V lost 1 base and J lost 3 bases. Germline V gives CDR1 MGHRA, CDR2 YSYEKL. The CDR3 DNA reads TGCGCCAGCAGCCAAGGTATAGCGGGAGGAGATGGCTACGAGCAGTACTTC. This translates into CASSQGIAGGDGYEQYF.

This chain joins TRBV18 and TRBJ2-1; TRBD2 matches at 14 bases. Germline-derived CDR1 and CDR2 are KGHSH and LQKENI. Trimming cost V 6 bases and J 10 bases; bases outside gene matches: 17. This CDR3 is built from 18 residues. The CDR3, as DNA: TGTGCCAGCTCCACACCGTCTTTGACTAGCGGGAGGGTTCAAGAGCAGTTCTTC. The encoded protein is CASSTPSLTSGRVQEQFF.

The V and J genes are TRBV4-1 and TRBJ2-1, with 12 bases fitting TRBD2. Losses at the gene ends were 2 bases for V and 10 bases for J; bases not matched to a gene: 3. The CDR3 loop spans 14 amino acids. The V gene's germline CDR1 is MGHRA and CDR2 YSYEKL. The CDR3 here is CASSQRGLAGEQFF. In DNA, the CDR3 is TGCGCCAGCAGCCAACGTGGACTAGCGGGAGAGCAGTTCTTC.

The chain is built from TRBV14 and TRBJ2-6; D gene unclear. Looked up from germline, CDR1 is SGHDN and CDR2 is FVKESK. CDR3 length equals 17 residues. Between the trimmed V and J ends, which lost 1 base and 2 bases, there was a span of 12 bases. CDR3 DNA: TGTGCCAGCAGCCAAGGATTTTACAATACTGGGGCCAACGTCCTGACTTTC. Its protein is CASSQGFYNTGANVLTF.